This T cell receptor (beta chain) was captured by sequencing in a study of blood T cell repertoires in COVID-19. Overall study: Collection of acute and convalescent COVID-19 samples took place in the United States, Italy and Spain. In each case, the material was cDNA or gDNA derived from T cells, B-cell-depleted T cells, or PBMCs.

Per the authors' pipeline: Reference gene primers were amplified, and this amplification served to estimate nucleated cell counts. The data were produced by immunoSEQ multiplex PCR, yet TCRdb's version contains in-frame clones alone and is incomplete. The V and J calls and clone size come from that table; D and trimming were worked out from the DNA. The sample lists 300,000 or so clones; 85% to 90% were seen once. Trimming shortened V by 6 bases and J by 0 bases, and 14 bases separated the two germline ends. This CDR3 is 14 amino acids long. Germline CDR1 and CDR2: SQVTM and ANQGSEA. This clone was observed a handful of times.

The chain carries TRBV29-1 and TRBJ1-1; D may be TRBD1 (5 bases). Sequencing was carried out using peripheral blood. This TCR came from a woman aged 40 to 50 with acute or convalescent COVID-19. The CDR3 loop is CSVSLATVNTEAFF. Written as DNA, the CDR3 is TGCAGCGTCTCCCTCGCGACAGTGAACACTGAAGCTTTCTTT.